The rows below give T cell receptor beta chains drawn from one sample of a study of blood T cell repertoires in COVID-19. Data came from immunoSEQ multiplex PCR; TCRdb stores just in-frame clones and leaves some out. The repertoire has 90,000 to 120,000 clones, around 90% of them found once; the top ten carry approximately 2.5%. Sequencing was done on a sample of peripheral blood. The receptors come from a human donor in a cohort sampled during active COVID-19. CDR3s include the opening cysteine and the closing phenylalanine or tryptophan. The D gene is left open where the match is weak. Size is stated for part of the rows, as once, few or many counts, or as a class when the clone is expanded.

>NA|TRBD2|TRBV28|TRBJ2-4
CASTSGGVQYF
TGTGCCAGCACCTCTGGGGGGGTCCAGTACTTC
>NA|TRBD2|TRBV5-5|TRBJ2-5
CASSLFQRGVEEETQYF
TGTGCCAGCAGCTTGTTCCAGCGGGGGGTTGAGGAAGAAACCCAGTACTTC
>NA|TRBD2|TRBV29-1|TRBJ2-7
CSASSGGQAYEQYF
TGCAGCGCCTCAAGCGGGGGGCAGGCCTACGAGCAGTACTTC
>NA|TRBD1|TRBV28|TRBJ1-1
CASSPPDRGVSTEAFF
TGTGCCAGCAGTCCTCCCGACAGGGGAGTCTCCACTGAAGCTTTCTTT
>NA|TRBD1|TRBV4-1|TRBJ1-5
CASSLFGQGNNQPQHF
TGCGCCAGCAGCCTGTTTGGACAGGGGAACAATCAGCCCCAGCATTTT
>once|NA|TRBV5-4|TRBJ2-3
CASSLGRGDTQYF
TGTGCCAGCAGCTTGGGTAGGGGAGATACGCAGTATTTT
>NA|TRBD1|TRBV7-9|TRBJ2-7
CASSQEDRGFEQYF
TGTGCCAGCAGTCAAGAGGACAGGGGATTCGAGCAGTACTTC
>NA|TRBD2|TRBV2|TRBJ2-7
CASSEGLATSEVYF
TGTGCCAGCAGTGAAGGACTAGCGACCAGCGAGGTGTACTTC
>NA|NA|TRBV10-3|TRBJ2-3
CAISESAGVDTQYF
TGTGCCATCAGTGAGTCGGCAGGGGTGGATACGCAGTATTTT
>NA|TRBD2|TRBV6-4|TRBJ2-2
CASSASGSTGELFF
TGTGCCAGCAGTGCTAGCGGGAGCACCGGGGAGCTGTTTTTT
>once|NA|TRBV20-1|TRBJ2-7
CSAEAYAEQYF
TGCAGTGCTGAGGCGTACGCCGAGCAGTACTTC
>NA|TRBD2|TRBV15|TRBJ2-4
CATSRSSGENIQYF
TGTGCCACCAGCAGGTCTAGCGGGGAAAACATTCAGTACTTC
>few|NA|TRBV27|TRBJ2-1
CASIPDRSSYNEQFF
TGTGCCAGCATTCCCGACAGGAGCTCCTACAATGAGCAGTTCTTC
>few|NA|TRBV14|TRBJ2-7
CASSPFQGPYEQYF
TGTGCCAGCAGCCCGTTCCAGGGCCCCTACGAGCAGTACTTC
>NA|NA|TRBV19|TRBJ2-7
CASSIRQGMNEQYF
TGTGCCAGTAGTATACGGCAGGGAATGAACGAGCAGTACTTC
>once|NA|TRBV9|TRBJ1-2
CASSARYGNYGYTF
TGTGCCAGCAGCGCCAGATATGGCAACTATGGCTACACCTTC
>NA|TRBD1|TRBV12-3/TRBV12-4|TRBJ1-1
CASSLDRVTEAFF
TGTGCCAGCAGCCTTGACAGGGTGACTGAAGCTTTCTTT
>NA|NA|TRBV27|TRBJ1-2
CASSPPGGSYGYTF
TGTGCCAGCAGTCCCCCGGGGGGGTCCTATGGCTACACCTTC
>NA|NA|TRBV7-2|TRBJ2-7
CASSLGGNGYEQYF
TGTGCCAGCAGCTTAGGAGGGAATGGCTACGAGCAGTACTTC
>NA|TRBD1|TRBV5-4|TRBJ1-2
CASTLRGDRTYTF
TGTGCCAGCACCTTAAGGGGGGACAGGACATACACCTTC
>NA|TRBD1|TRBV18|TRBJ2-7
CASSPQGTGGEQYF
TGTGCCAGCTCCCCCCAAGGGACAGGGGGCGAGCAGTACTTC
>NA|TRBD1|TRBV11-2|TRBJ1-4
CASSLGGTGTTGDEKLFF
TGTGCCAGCAGCTTAGGAGGGACAGGGACGACGGGCGATGAAAAACTGTTTTTT
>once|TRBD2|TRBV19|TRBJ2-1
CASSASPTSGGLGNEQFF
TGTGCCAGTAGTGCCAGCCCTACTAGCGGGGGACTAGGCAATGAGCAGTTCTTC
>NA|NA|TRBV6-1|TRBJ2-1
CASTERGYSNEQFF
TGTGCCAGCACTGAAAGGGGCTATTCCAATGAGCAGTTCTTC
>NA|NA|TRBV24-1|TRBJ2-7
CATSNSLSSYEQYF
TGTGCCACCAGTAACTCGTTGAGCTCCTACGAGCAGTACTTC
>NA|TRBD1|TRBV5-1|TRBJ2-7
CASSVQGLHSYEQYF
TGCGCCAGCAGCGTACAGGGGCTCCACTCCTACGAGCAGTACTTC
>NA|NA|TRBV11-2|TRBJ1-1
CASSLVRWNTEAFF
TGTGCCAGCAGCTTAGTACGGTGGAACACTGAAGCTTTCTTT
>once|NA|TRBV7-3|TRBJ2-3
CASSLLPTQYF
TGTGCCAGCAGCCTCCTTCCCACGCAGTATTTT
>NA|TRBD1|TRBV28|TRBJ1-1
CASSLPGQGRTEAFF
TGTGCCAGCAGTTTACCGGGACAGGGGCGTACTGAAGCTTTCTTT
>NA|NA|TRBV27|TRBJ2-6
CASRPGSGASSSGANVLTF
TGTGCCAGCAGACCGGGGTCAGGGGCTAGTAGCTCTGGGGCCAACGTCCTGACTTTC
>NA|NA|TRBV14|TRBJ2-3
CASRRTKVDTQYF
TGTGCCAGCCGGCGGACTAAGGTAGATACGCAGTATTTT
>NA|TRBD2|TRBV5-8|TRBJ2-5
CASSRGLAGVIQETQYF
TGTGCCAGCAGCCGAGGGCTAGCGGGGGTCATCCAAGAGACCCAGTACTTC
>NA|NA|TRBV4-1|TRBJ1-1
CASSQDRGNTEAFF
TGCGCCAGCAGCCAAGATCGGGGGAACACTGAAGCTTTCTTT